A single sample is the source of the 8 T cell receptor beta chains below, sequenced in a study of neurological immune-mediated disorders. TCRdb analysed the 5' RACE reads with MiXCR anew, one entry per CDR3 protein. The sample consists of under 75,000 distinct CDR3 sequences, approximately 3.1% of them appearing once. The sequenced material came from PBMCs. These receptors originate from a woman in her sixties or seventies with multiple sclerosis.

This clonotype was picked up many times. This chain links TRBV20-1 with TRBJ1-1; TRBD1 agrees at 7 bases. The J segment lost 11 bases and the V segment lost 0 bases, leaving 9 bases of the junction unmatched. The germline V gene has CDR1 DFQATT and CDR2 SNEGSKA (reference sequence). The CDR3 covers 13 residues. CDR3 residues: CSARDSGDRDAFF. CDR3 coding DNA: TGCAGTGCTAGAGATTCGGGCGACAGGGACGCTTTCTTT.

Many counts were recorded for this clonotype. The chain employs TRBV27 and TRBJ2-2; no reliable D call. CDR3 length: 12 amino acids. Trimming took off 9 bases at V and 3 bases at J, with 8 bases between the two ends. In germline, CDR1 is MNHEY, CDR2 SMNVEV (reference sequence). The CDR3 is CARMIDTGELFF. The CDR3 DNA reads TGTGCCAGGATGATAGACACCGGGGAGCTGTTTTTT.

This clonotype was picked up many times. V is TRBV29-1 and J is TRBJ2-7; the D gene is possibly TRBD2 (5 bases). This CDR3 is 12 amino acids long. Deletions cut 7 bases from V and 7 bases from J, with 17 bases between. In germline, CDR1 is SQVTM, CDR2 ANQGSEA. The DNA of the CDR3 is TGCAGCGCCTCAATACCTACGGGAGAGCAGTACTTC. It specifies CSASIPTGEQYF.

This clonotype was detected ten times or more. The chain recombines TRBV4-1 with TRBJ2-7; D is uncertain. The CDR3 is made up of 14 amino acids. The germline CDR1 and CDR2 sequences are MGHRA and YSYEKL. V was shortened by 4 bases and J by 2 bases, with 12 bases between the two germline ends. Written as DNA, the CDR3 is TGCGCCAGCAGCCCTCTAGTGACTGCCTACGAGCAGTACTTC. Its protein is CASSPLVTAYEQYF.

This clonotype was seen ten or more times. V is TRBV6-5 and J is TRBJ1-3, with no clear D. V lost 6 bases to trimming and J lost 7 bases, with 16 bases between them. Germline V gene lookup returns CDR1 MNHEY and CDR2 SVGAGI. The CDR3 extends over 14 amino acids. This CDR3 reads CASSPSPTGNTIYF. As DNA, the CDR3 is TGTGCCAGCAGCCCCTCACCGACCGGGAACACCATATATTTT.

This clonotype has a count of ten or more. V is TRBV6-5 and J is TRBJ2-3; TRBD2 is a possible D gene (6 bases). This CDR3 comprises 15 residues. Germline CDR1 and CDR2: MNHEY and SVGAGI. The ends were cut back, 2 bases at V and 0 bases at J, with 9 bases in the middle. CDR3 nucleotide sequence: TGTGCCAGCAGTTACACGGGAGCTAGCACAGATACGCAGTATTTT. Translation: CASSYTGASTDTQYF.

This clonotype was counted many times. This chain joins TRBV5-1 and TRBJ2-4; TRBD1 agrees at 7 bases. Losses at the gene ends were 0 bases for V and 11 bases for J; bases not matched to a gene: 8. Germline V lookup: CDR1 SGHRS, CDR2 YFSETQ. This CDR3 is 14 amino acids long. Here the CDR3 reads CASSLDTGANFQYF. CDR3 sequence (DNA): TGCGCCAGCAGCTTGGATACAGGGGCGAATTTTCAGTACTTC.

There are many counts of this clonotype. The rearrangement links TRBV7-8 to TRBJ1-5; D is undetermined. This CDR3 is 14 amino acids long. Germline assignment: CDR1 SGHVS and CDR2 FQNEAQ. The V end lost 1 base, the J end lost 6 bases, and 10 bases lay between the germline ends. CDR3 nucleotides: TGTGCCAGCAGCTTAGGGCCGGGGAGTCAGCCCCAGCATTTT. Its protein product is CASSLGPGSQPQHF.